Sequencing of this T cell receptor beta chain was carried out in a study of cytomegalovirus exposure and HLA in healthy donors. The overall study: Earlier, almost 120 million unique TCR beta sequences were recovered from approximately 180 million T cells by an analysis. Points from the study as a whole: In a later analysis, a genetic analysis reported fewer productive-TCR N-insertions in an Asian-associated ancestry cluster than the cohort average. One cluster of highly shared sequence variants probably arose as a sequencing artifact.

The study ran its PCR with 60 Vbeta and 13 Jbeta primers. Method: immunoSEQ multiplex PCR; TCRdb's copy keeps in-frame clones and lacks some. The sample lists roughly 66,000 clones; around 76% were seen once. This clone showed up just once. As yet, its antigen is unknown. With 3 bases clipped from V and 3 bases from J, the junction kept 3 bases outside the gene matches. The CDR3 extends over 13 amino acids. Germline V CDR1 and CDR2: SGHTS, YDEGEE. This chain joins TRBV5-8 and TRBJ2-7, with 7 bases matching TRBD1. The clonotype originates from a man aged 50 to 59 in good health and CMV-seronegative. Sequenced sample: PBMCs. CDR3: CASSWGTVYEQYF. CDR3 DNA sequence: TGTGCCAGCAGCTGGGGGACAGTCTACGAGCAGTACTTC.